Sequencing of this T cell receptor (beta chain) was carried out in a study of T cells in Graves' hyperthyroidism and ophthalmopathy. Researchers amplified the TCR beta CDR3 regions from RNA transcripts. An initial round of RT-PCR targeting the TCR CDR3 relied on the HTBI primer set. TCRdb analysed the multiplex PCR reads with MiXCR anew, one entry per CDR3 protein. This table holds more than 450,000 distinct CDR3 sequences, 14% found once. The V end lost 4 bases, the J end lost 5 bases, and 15 bases lay between the germline ends. Germline V gene data show CDR1 as SEHNR and CDR2 as FQNEAQ (reference sequence). There are 15 residues in the CDR3. Study-level results: Most expanded thyroid clonotypes above 0.001 recurred in blood.

This clonotype was detected many times. Its antigen remains unidentified. The V call is TRBV7-9, the J call TRBJ2-1, with D tentatively TRBD1 or TRBD2 (7 bases each). The sample comprised blood. This receptor was identified in a woman aged 40 to 50 with Graves' hyperthyroidism. This chain's CDR3 is CASSSSGGVHNEQFF. CDR3 sequence (DNA): TGTGCCAGCAGCTCGTCAGGGGGGGTGCACAATGAGCAGTTCTTC. The full variable domain, in which reference TRBV7-9 and TRBJ2-1 provide the parts outside the CDR3, is DTGVSQNPRHKITKRGQNVTFRCDPISEHNRLYWYRQTLGQGPEFLTYFQNEAQLEKSRLLSDRFSAERPKGSFSTLEIQRTEQGDSAMYLCASSSSGGVHNEQFFGPGTRLTVL.